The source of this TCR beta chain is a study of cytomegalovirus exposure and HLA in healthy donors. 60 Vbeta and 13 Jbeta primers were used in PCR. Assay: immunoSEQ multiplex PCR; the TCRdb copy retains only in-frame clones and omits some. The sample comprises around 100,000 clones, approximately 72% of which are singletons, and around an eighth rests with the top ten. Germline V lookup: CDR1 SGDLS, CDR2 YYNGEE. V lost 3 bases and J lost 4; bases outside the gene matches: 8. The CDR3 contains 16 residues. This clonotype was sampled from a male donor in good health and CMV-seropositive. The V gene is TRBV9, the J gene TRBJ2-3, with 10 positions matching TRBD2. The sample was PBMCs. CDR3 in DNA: TGTGCCAGCAGCGGACAGCGGGGGGGAAGACCAGATACGCAGTATTTT. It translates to CASSGQRGGRPDTQYF.